This entry features one T cell receptor beta chain sequence. Its antigen is still unknown. The germline gives CDR1 SGHNT, CDR2 YENEEA. The length of the CDR3 is 13 residues. Trimming at V came to 5 bases and at J to 6 bases, leaving 7 bases not matched to a gene. This entry is derived from a study of T cell responses to AZD1222 COVID-19 vaccine. Overall study context: Samples with a second dose at about 4 or about 12 weeks were pooled together.

Study outcomes and limitations: Samples come after the peak T cell response, not at day 14. Breadth and depth of Spike-specific TCRs rose after two AZD1222 doses. Most donors were white British, females outnumbered males, and clonal diversity was possibly underestimated.

Only in-frame clones appear in the TCRdb table, and some are missing; sequencing was by immunoSEQ multiplex PCR. The sample shows fewer than 100,000 clones, over 75% of them seen only once. The source of this sequence is an adult in good health. The rearrangement links TRBV11-3 to TRBJ2-7, with 7 bases that match TRBD2. The input for sequencing was peripheral blood, taken on day 0 of AZD1222 vaccination. This CDR3 is CASSPRAGSEQYF. Here the CDR3 DNA reads TGTGCCAGCAGCCCGAGAGCGGGATCCGAGCAGTACTTC. Full variable domain (outside the CDR3, taken from reference TRBV11-3 and TRBJ2-7): EAGVVQSPRYKIIEKKQPVAFWCNPISGHNTLYWYLQNLGQGPELLIRYENEEAVDDSQLPKDRFSAERLKGVDSTLKIQPAELGDSAVYLCASSPRAGSEQYFGPGTRLTVT.